The present TCR beta chain was sequenced within a study of blood T cell repertoires in COVID-19. At the level of the study: Collection of acute and convalescent COVID-19 samples took place in the United States, Italy and Spain. PBMCs, B-cell-depleted T cells, or T cells were the source of the cDNA or gDNA that made up the material.

Adults between roughly 18 and 95 years of age took part from 20 to 25 US areas. Each participant's cohort was designated according to participant-reported clinical history. This table comes from immunoSEQ multiplex PCR, and its TCRdb copy is limited to in-frame clones, with some not included. Of approximately 150,000 clones in the sample, more than 70% are singletons; the top ten hold 4.5% to 7.5%. The CDR3 is made up of 15 amino acids. Per germline, CDR1 SGHRS and CDR2 YFSETQ. The junction had 4 bases not matched to a gene; V was cut back by 4 bases and J by 0 bases. This sequence was found in a man aged 40-55 years who had recovered from COVID-19. Sequenced input: PBMCs or T cells enriched from blood (not recorded which). The genes are TRBV5-1 and TRBJ1-2; 9 positions match TRBD1. The CDR3 nucleotides read TGCGCCAGCAGCCCGGGGGACAGGGCTAACTATGGCTACACCTTC. Residues: CASSPGDRANYGYTF.